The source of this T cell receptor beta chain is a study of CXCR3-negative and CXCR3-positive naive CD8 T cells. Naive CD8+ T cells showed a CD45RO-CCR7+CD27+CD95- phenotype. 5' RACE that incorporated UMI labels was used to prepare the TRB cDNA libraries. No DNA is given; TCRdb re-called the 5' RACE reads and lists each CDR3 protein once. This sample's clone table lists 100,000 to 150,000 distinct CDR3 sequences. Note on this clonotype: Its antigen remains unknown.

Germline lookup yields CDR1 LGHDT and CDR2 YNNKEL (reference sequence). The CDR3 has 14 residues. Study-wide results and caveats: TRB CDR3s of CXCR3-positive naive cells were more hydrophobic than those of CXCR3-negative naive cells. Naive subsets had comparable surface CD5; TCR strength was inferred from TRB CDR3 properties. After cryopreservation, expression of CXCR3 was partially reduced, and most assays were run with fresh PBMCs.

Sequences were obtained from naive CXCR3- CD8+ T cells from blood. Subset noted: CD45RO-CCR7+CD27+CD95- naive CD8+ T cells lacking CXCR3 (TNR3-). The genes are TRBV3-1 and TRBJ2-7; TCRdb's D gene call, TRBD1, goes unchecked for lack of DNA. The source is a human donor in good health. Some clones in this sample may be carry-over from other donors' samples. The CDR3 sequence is CASSHGQGPYEQYF.